What follows is one T cell receptor beta chain and its context. Its antigen is undetermined. Unique molecular identifiers were built into the TCR beta cDNA libraries. The yield from roughly 1 to 10 million T cells was around 500,000 cDNA molecules in total. TCRdb re-called the PCR reads through MiXCR, storing one row per CDR3 protein. The sample carries hundreds of thousands of distinct CDR3 sequences, more than 50% recorded once. The sample belongs to a study of post-analysis software for immune sequencing data. Study overall: Relapsing-remitting, secondary progressive and progressive-relapsing multiple sclerosis courses were included.

Between the trimmed V and J ends, which lost 6 bases and 3 bases, there was a span of 11 bases. This CDR3 contains 13 residues. Looked up from germline, CDR1 is SEHNR and CDR2 is FQNEAQ (reference sequence). Notes on the study in general: TRBV5-6, TRBV5-1 and TRBV20-1 belonged to a set of roughly 5 TRBV segments that were more frequent in patients than controls.

Sequenced material: blood. This sequence joins TRBV7-9 and TRBJ2-5; D gene uncertain. This receptor was identified in a girl aged 2-15 years with multiple sclerosis. The CDR3 region has the DNA TGTGCCAGCAGGGCGCCTTTGGAAGAGACCCAGTACTTC. Its protein product is CASRAPLEETQYF. The whole variable domain, remainder taken from reference TRBV7-9 and TRBJ2-5, is DTGVSQNPRHKITKRGQNVTFRCDPISEHNRLYWYRQTLGQGPEFLTYFQNEAQLEKSRLLSDRFSAERPKGSFSTLEIQRTEQGDSAMYLCASRAPLEETQYFGPGTRLLVL.